The present T cell receptor (beta chain) was sequenced within a study of blood T cells in healthy people across ages. This clonotype was seen a few times. Per sample, a minimum of 6 million PBMCs were isolated. A J-beta primer mix and a sample-barcoded 5' primer were used in a second PCR of roughly 7 to 12 cycles. TCRdb recomputed calls from the 5' RACE reads with MiXCR, one row per CDR3 protein. The repertoire holds nearly 1 million distinct CDR3 sequences, just over 50% seen once, with 20% to 25% in the top ten. Source material: blood. This clonotype originated in a woman aged 55 to 70 in good health.

The CDR3 DNA reads as TGTGCCAGTCCACTCTTTAGCTCCTACGAGCAGTACTTC. Translation gives CASPLFSSYEQYF. The V and J genes are TRBV25-1 and TRBJ2-7; D is unresolved. Germline V gene data show CDR1 as MGHDK and CDR2 as SYGVNS. With 9 bases removed from V and 0 bases from J, the gap between germline ends came to 12 bases. CDR3 length equals 13 residues.